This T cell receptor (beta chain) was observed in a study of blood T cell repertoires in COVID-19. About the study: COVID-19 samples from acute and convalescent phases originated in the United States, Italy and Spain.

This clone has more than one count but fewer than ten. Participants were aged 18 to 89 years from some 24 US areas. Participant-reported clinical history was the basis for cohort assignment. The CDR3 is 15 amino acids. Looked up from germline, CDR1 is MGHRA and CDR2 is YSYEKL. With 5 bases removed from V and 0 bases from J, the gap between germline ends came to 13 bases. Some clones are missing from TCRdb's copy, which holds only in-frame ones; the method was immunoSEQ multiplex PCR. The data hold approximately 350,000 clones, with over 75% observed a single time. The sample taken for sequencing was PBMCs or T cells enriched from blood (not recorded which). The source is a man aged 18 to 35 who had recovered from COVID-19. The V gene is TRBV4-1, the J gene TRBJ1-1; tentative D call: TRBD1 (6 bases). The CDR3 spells CASSRGEGVNTEAFF. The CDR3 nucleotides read TGCGCCAGCAGCAGAGGGGAGGGGGTGAACACTGAAGCTTTCTTT.